This TCR beta chain was found in a study of blood T cell repertoires in COVID-19. Study-wide background: PBMCs, B-cell-depleted T cells, or T cells provided the cDNA or gDNA that made up the material.

Germline CDR1 and CDR2: SNHLY and FYNNEI. V lost 2 bases, J lost 14 bases, and 22 bases lay in between. This CDR3 region has 15 residues. Sequencing was performed with immunoSEQ multiplex PCR; in TCRdb, only in-frame clones are kept and a portion is missing. The sample carries around 15,000 clones, around 87% recorded once. This TCR was recovered from a human donor in a cohort sampled during active COVID-19. Sequenced material: peripheral blood. The rearrangement uses TRBV2 and TRBJ2-1; TRBD1 is a possible D gene (6 bases). In DNA, the CDR3 is TGTGCCAGCAGTGAACAGGGGTATACCACGGTGAGCAAGTTCTTC. Its translation is CASSEQGYTTVSKFF.